This T cell receptor (beta chain) was sequenced during a study of cytomegalovirus exposure and HLA in healthy donors (dated by TCRdb to 2017 to 2019). Describing the broader study: An earlier analysis of about 560 of the donors reported 250 to 350 Gb of sequence data and 90 million to 120 million unique TCR beta sequences obtained from about 179 million T cells. Roughly 300 gigabases of sequencing data and approximately 84 million unique TCR sequences were included in an early release covering about 700 HLA-typed donors. Of the 350 to 450 genotyped donors, 65% to 90% were placed in the genetic ancestry cluster associated with self-reported Caucasian donors. The study aimed to test whether cataloging public T cell receptors could reveal signatures of past pathogen exposure. The study profiled the T cell repertoires of 666 subjects by immunosequencing and related them to cytomegalovirus serostatus. Along with the approximately 700-subject first cohort, a separate validation cohort of more than 90 different subjects was used. To predict cytomegalovirus infection status, the study brought together high-throughput TCR immunosequencing, statistical association of individual TCRs with disease status, and machine learning. A later analysis re-analyzed previously published TCR beta repertoires from about 730 donors and added high-resolution HLA genotyping to study TCR occurrence patterns. The later analysis used no new phenotypic data to find candidate immune exposures, relying instead on TCR beta sequences and their occurrence across donors. In an earlier analysis of 500 to 650 of the donors, high-throughput TCR beta sequencing was used to judge whether each TCR beta V gene segment behaved as functional or pseudogenic. Donor age, sex, ethnicity and CMV serostatus were collected together with the repertoire data. A later genetic analysis used genome-wide SNP genotypes for about 60% of the roughly 670 donors, treating that subset as a discovery cohort. All discovery cohort repertoires had been generated on a single sequencing platform. HLA typing covered class I and class II loci at four-digit resolution. The number of typed donors differed by locus: about 620-640 for A, B, C, DRB1 and DQB1; approximately 520 for DQA1; some 610 for DPA1; and 400 to 480 for DPB1. Roughly 5 DR-DQ haplotypes were handled as single units for association and clustering, since linkage in the cohort was strong. Among some 400 genotyped donors of the cohort, an average of around 250,000 unique TCR beta nucleotide sequences was sequenced per donor, of which about 18% were non-productive. Points the paper makes about the study in general: The study gave a list of 150 to 200 TCR beta chains associated with cytomegalovirus. A further reported finding was that TCR beta sequences accurately predicted the HLA-A and HLA-B alleles for most subjects in the first cohort. Because HLA typing was unavailable for some donors at each locus, only the typed subset was used in association tests. Immune exposure information for the cohort was limited to CMV serostatus. Linkage disequilibrium might explain the correlated functional status among segregating V segments, but an unknown experimental factor could not be ruled out. In a later analysis, the rate of TCR association differed among HLA loci, with DRB1 alleles having the most associated TCRs and HLA-C alleles having the fewest. This cohort had only TCR beta chains sequenced, and the lack of alpha or paired-chain data limited which features could be detected. Roughly uniform sequencing depth across donors was assumed in presence/absence analyses, although this assumption may not hold. Across donors, most TCR sequences were observed very rarely, whereas some public TCRs were present in many individuals. In vitro tests confirmed that a few of the cytomegalovirus-associated TCR beta chains recognize cytomegalovirus antigens. The classifier was reported to diagnose cytomegalovirus status with high specificity and sensitivity in both the original cohort and the validation cohort. In a later analysis, HLA-associated TCR beta chains showed more clonal expansion and lower generation probabilities than non-associated chains that were equally common. When HLA alleles, especially DR and DQ, strongly co-occurred, TCR associations were difficult to assign to individual alleles. The authors suggested that the approach could potentially be extended to other disease states and immunological phenotypes. An earlier analysis of 587 of the donors showed that most TCR beta V segments appeared in productive rearrangements either about 87% or about 30% of the time, which broadly matched IMGT annotations. Most CMV-associated TCR beta chains appeared to be HLA-restricted in a later analysis, and the HLA associations seemed to be driven largely by CMV exposure. A cluster of highly shared sequence variants was judged likely to be a technical artifact of the sequencing pipeline. A later genetic analysis associated a missense DCLRE1C variant with V-gene and J-gene trimming of TCR beta chains, and an independent cohort replicated the association. According to a later analysis, parvovirus B19, influenza, CMV and Epstein-Barr virus appeared linked to several top co-occurrence clusters. At a false discovery rate of 0.05, a later analysis linked some 18,000 TCR beta sequences to specific HLA alleles. In a later genetic analysis, fewer N-insertions in productive TCRs were reported among donors in an Asian-associated ancestry cluster than the roughly 700-donor mean. Fewer than 20 rarely observed V segments, including chromosome 9 orphons, were excluded from the earlier analysis of about 610 of the donors because counts were too low.

Libraries were prepared through the immunoSEQ multiplex PCR assay. A mixture of 60 forward primers for TCR Vbeta segments and 13 reverse primers for TCR Jbeta segments was used in the multiplex PCR. The CDR3 region of rearranged TCR beta genes was amplified from genomic DNA by a multiplex PCR assay. The amplified TCR beta libraries were sequenced on the Illumina HiSeq System as 87-base-pair reads. Turning to the authors' computational methods: A later analysis tallied approximately 87 million unique TCR beta chains across the 700 or so repertoires, and approximately 11 million of those chains were shared by two or more donors. Raw reads were error-corrected and collapsed into unique sequences with a nearest-neighbor algorithm that merged closely related sequences to remove PCR and sequencing errors. V, D and J gene segments were assigned by aligning CDR3 sequences to IMGT reference sequences. For a sequence to be retained, a match of at least six nucleotides to both a V gene segment and a J gene segment was required. Rearrangements were called productive when the CDR3 lacked stop codons and stayed in frame with V and J; all others were non-productive. Following IMGT convention, CDR3 was defined as the stretch from the second conserved V-encoded cysteine up to the conserved J-encoded phenylalanine. The earlier analysis of 550 to 650 of the donors excluded any sequence lacking an unambiguous match to a single V gene segment. An earlier analysis of fewer than 650 of the donors classified V segments as functional when productive rearrangements were above 56.7% and as segregating when the standard deviation between donors was above 5%. A statistical classification framework was developed to diagnose cytomegalovirus status using the catalog of TCR beta chain sequences. In a later analysis, V and J genes were assigned by comparing TCR nucleotide sequences against IMGT/GENE-DB human TR gene sequences. The TCRdist pipeline was used in a later analysis to assign CDR3 sequences and most-parsimonious VDJ recombination scenarios. In a later analysis, each TCR beta chain was defined by its CDR3 amino acid sequence together with its V-gene family, and reads lacking a unique V-gene family were excluded. To address suspected cross-contamination and a sequencing artifact, a later analysis removed 592 highly shared, low-generation-probability nucleotide sequences. For each public chain, a later analysis derived a clonal expansion index from normalized ranks of inferred template counts within each repertoire. In a later analysis, generation probabilities were computed with a VDJ recombination model fitted to out-of-frame rearrangements, and the resulting probabilities were checked against IGoR. A later analysis scored TCR-TCR, TCR-HLA and TCR-CMV co-occurrence with hypergeometric tests, applying a repertoire-size bias correction to TCR pairs. A later analysis estimated false discovery rates by permuting HLA or CMV assignments 20 times. In a later analysis, co-occurring TCRs were grouped with DBSCAN, and TCRdist sequence similarity was added when clustering was performed within HLA-allele-positive subsets. Repertoires with fewer than 30,000 or more than 120,000 public chains, plus five repertoires with anomalous nucleotide sharing, were excluded from co-occurrence clustering. Not all clones reach the TCRdb copy of this immuneACCESS table, which keeps in-frame sequences only. Checked studies attribute under half of the gap to unresolved V genes and leave the rest unexplained. V and J calls and clone size are given by that table; D and trimming were obtained from the DNA. The sample table holds 50,000 to 65,000 clones, of which approximately 70% were seen once. Of the sample, 2.5% to 3% falls within the top ten clones.

Concerning this clone itself: The clone's antigen remains unknown. Base qualities were left out, and no much larger clone turns up one base away.

The cohort consisted of 600 to 700 healthy bone marrow donors. At the time of sampling, all cohort members were nominally healthy, though unrecorded immune exposures were likely present. The donor tested CMV seronegative and was one of the 352 seronegative cohort members. A peripheral blood sample was collected from each donor, and TCR beta sequencing was performed on peripheral blood mononuclear cells. The Qiagen DNeasy Blood Extraction Kit was used to extract genomic DNA from the blood cell samples. This receptor was taken from a man between 18 and 35 years old in good health and CMV-seronegative. Sequencing was performed on PBMCs.

At the DNA level, the sequence is TGTGCCAGCGGCAGGGGGCTCGGCGGGGAGCTGTTTTTT. This yields the protein CASGRGLGGELFF. The receptor chain draws on TRBV25-1 and TRBJ2-2, with 8 junctional bases fitting TRBD1. After removal of 8 bases from V and 7 bases from J, the junction retains 6 bases not matched to a gene. From the germline V gene, CDR1 is MGHDK and CDR2 is SYGVNS. Including the terminal cysteine and phenylalanine, the CDR3 comprises 13 residues. Only the CDR3 part of the read is kept: 39 bases, read in frame from the first base.